The next 20 T cell receptor beta chains were all read from a single sample in a study of cytomegalovirus exposure and HLA in healthy donors. TCRdb's copy holds only in-frame clones and misses some; the assay was immunoSEQ multiplex PCR. The sample has about 240,000 clones, around 86% seen once; the top ten hold 1% to 1.5%. Sequences were obtained from PBMCs. The receptors originated from a woman in her 30s in good health and CMV-seropositive.

The CDR3 DNA is TGTGCCAGCAGCCTCAATGAAAAACTGTTTTTT. It codes for CASSLNEKLFF. The V and J genes are TRBV11-2 and TRBJ1-4; no definite D call. Germline assignment: CDR1 SGHAT and CDR2 FQNNGV. The CDR3 length is 11 residues. V lost 5 bases and J lost 5, with 3 bases in between.

V is TRBV29-1 and J is TRBJ2-3; 9 positions agree with TRBD2. This CDR3 has 13 residues. V lost 4 bases, J lost 3 bases, and 2 bases stayed unmatched. Germline V gene data show CDR1 as SQVTM and CDR2 as ANQGSEA. As DNA, the CDR3 is TGCAGCGTTGGCGGGGGGGGGACAGATACGCAGTATTTT. It translates to CSVGGGGTDTQYF.

The chain is built from TRBV19 and TRBJ2-5; no firm D call. Germline CDR1 and CDR2: LNHDA and SQIVND (reference sequence). Trimming stripped 2 bases from V and 2 bases from J, with 12 bases between. The CDR3 spans 15 residues. CDR3 DNA sequence: TGTGCCAGTAGTATACCTCGTGGCCAGCAAGAGACCCAGTACTTC. Its translation: CASSIPRGQQETQYF.

The chain combines TRBV19 with TRBJ2-1; D is possibly TRBD2 (5 bases). The germline gives CDR1 LNHDA, CDR2 SQIVND (reference sequence). This CDR3 has 14 amino acids. The germline V and J ends were trimmed by 0 bases and 8 bases, with 11 bases remaining between them. CDR3 sequence (DNA): TGTGCCAGTAGTATAGATCTGGAGGTTTATGAGCAGTTCTTC. As protein: CASSIDLEVYEQFF.

The V gene is TRBV4-1, the J gene TRBJ2-1; TRBD2 is a possible D gene (6 bases). Germline V gene lookup returns CDR1 MGHRA and CDR2 YSYEKL. Trimming cost V 0 bases and J 2 bases, with 11 bases left between them. The CDR3 runs 16 residues. CDR3 residues: CASSQDRAGTYNEQFF. The CDR3 nucleotides are TGCGCCAGCAGCCAAGACCGGGCGGGGACCTACAATGAGCAGTTCTTC.

The V and J genes are TRBV29-1 and TRBJ2-2; D perhaps matches TRBD2 (5 bases). This CDR3 region has 12 residues. The germline gives CDR1 SQVTM, CDR2 ANQGSEA. The germline V and J ends were trimmed by 3 bases and 7 bases, with 9 bases remaining between them. The CDR3 region is CSVDGKGGELFF. The CDR3 region has the DNA TGCAGCGTTGACGGGAAGGGCGGGGAGCTGTTTTTT.

The rearrangement joins TRBV9 to TRBJ1-5; D not resolved. CDR1 and CDR2 (germline): SGDLS, YYNGEE. The CDR3 consists of 16 residues. V shed 4 bases and J shed 0 bases, with 14 bases lying between them. The DNA for the CDR3 is TGTGCCAGCAGCCCCTTCGGCGGGGATAGCAATCAGCCCCAGCATTTT. It encodes CASSPFGGDSNQPQHF.

The chain employs TRBV15 and TRBJ1-1; TRBD1 is a possible D gene (5 bases). Trimming took 7 bases from V and 1 from J, leaving 16 bases between them. Germline lookup yields CDR1 LNHNV and CDR2 YYDKDF (reference sequence). The CDR3 runs to 15 residues. CDR3 residues: CATTLWGGENTEAFF. CDR3 bases: TGTGCCACCACCCTCTGGGGAGGGGAGAACACTGAAGCTTTCTTT.

This chain uses TRBV30 with TRBJ2-3; TRBD2 aligns across 10 bases. V lost 4 bases, J lost 1 base, and 8 bases stayed unmatched. Germline CDR1 reads GTSNPN; CDR2 reads SVGIG (reference sequence). CDR3 length: 16 residues. CDR3 loop: CAWTNGLAGGTDTQYF. The DNA of the CDR3 is TGTGCCTGGACAAATGGGCTAGCGGGGGGCACAGATACGCAGTATTTT.

J is TRBJ2-5 and V is TRBV19; tentative D call: TRBD1 (5 bases). Deletions cut 0 bases from V and 7 bases from J, with 15 bases between. CDR3 size: 15 residues. The V gene's germline CDR1 is LNHDA and CDR2 SQIVND (reference sequence). The CDR3 nucleotides are TGTGCCAGTAGTATAGACGAGGCCCCTGGGGCGACCCAGTACTTC. Protein: CASSIDEAPGATQYF.

This chain uses TRBV11-3 with TRBJ1-2, with unresolved D. The CDR3 loop spans 15 amino acids. Germline lookup yields CDR1 SGHNT and CDR2 YENEEA. V lost 0 bases to trimming and J lost 2 bases, with 10 bases between them. The CDR3 reads CASSLDLGKNYGYTF. The CDR3 nucleotides are TGTGCCAGCAGCTTAGATCTCGGGAAAAACTATGGCTACACCTTC.

In this sample, this clone turned up once. The rearrangement joins TRBV13 to TRBJ2-7, with 7 bases aligning to TRBD1. The germline gives CDR1 PRHDT, CDR2 FYEKMQ (reference sequence). The CDR3 runs to 13 residues. V trimming: 3 bases; J trimming: 5 bases; junction bases outside the gene matches: 4. CDR3 region: CASSFSGGNEQYF. CDR3 nucleotide sequence: TGTGCCAGCAGCTTCTCAGGGGGTAACGAGCAGTACTTC.

The chain combines TRBV29-1 with TRBJ1-2; D unresolved. Trimming pared 4 bases from V and 2 bases from J, leaving 11 bases between. This CDR3 contains 13 residues. CDR1 is SQVTM and CDR2 is ANQGSEA in the germline V gene. DNA for the CDR3: TGCAGCGTTGGTGCGGCATTAAACTATGGCTACACCTTC. The encoded protein is CSVGAALNYGYTF.

This clone was detected once. J is TRBJ2-1 and V is TRBV4-2, with TRBD2 identical over 8 bases. Unmatched junction bases numbered 14, after V lost 4 bases and J lost 6 bases. Germline V CDR1 and CDR2: LGHNA, YNFKEQ. The CDR3 totals 17 residues. The CDR3 spells CASSPLLSGSDVNEQFF. The CDR3 bases are TGTGCCAGCAGCCCTCTCCTGAGCGGGAGCGATGTCAATGAGCAGTTCTTC.

J is TRBJ2-2 and V is TRBV7-8, with 12 bases matching TRBD2. The length of the CDR3 is 15 residues. V lost 1 base, J lost 8 bases, and 2 bases stayed unmatched. Germline CDR1 reads SGHVS; CDR2 reads FQNEAQ. The CDR3 reads CASSLVTSGSGELFF. CDR3 nucleotide sequence: TGTGCCAGCAGCTTAGTGACTAGCGGGAGTGGGGAGCTGTTTTTT.

The chain recombines TRBV28 with TRBJ2-7, with 11 nucleotides matching TRBD2. Per germline, CDR1 MDHEN and CDR2 SYDVKM. V gave up 1 base and J gave up 6 bases; unmatched junction bases: 5. The CDR3 totals 15 residues. CDR3 nucleotide sequence: TGTGCCAGCAGTTTATTGTTAGCGGGAGGGATCGAGCAGTACTTC. This encodes CASSLLLAGGIEQYF.

The rearrangement links TRBV10-1 to TRBJ2-7, with 7 bases fitting TRBD2. The germline V gene encodes CDR1 WNHNN and CDR2 SYGVQD (reference sequence). The CDR3 extends over 15 amino acids. V lost 2 bases, J lost 5 bases, and 9 bases stayed unmatched. The CDR3 loop is CASSERAGVFHEQYF. The DNA for the CDR3 is TGCGCCAGCAGTGAGAGGGCGGGAGTCTTCCACGAGCAGTACTTC.

This clone was recorded a few times. The chain carries TRBV7-2 and TRBJ2-5; 13 bases map to TRBD2. The CDR3 length is 17 residues. The V segment lost 5 bases and the J segment 4 bases; nucleotides outside the gene matches: 10. Per the germline V gene, CDR1 is SGHTA and CDR2 is FQGNSA. The CDR3 DNA reads TGTGCCAGCAGCGCTTCACTAGCGGGAGGGCTCGGAGAGACCCAGTACTTC. It codes for CASSASLAGGLGETQYF.

V gene TRBV2 combines with J gene TRBJ1-5, with 7 bases lining up with TRBD1. V shed 9 bases and J 5 bases; nucleotides not matched to a gene: 10. Germline-derived CDR1 and CDR2 are SNHLY and FYNNEI. The CDR3 sequence is 14 residues long. DNA of the CDR3: TGTGCCAGTACCCCGAGAGGGGGCTATCAGCCCCAGCATTTT. Protein: CASTPRGGYQPQHF.

The chain recombines TRBV5-4 with TRBJ2-1, with 10 bases lining up with TRBD2. This CDR3 is built from 17 residues. The V segment lost 0 bases and the J segment 5 bases; nucleotides outside the gene matches: 8. The V gene's germline CDR1 is SGHNT and CDR2 YYREEE (reference sequence). The CDR3 protein is CASSLGIAGGPNNEQFF. CDR3 in DNA: TGTGCCAGCAGCTTGGGTATAGCGGGAGGCCCTAACAATGAGCAGTTCTTC.